The 13 T cell receptor beta chains given below trace back to one sample, sequenced in a study of radiotherapy plus CTLA-4 blockade in lung cancer. Measured with immunoSEQ multiplex PCR; TCRdb has only the in-frame clones, and not every one. This table holds more than 75,000 clones, approximately 79% found once. Sequenced material: peripheral blood, taken from a patient treated with radiotherapy plus ipilimumab. The receptors were sampled from a human donor with non-small cell lung cancer that progressed on radiotherapy plus ipilimumab.

The chain recombines TRBV10-3 with TRBJ2-1; D uncertain. The CDR3 is made up of 11 amino acids. CDR1 is ENHRY, CDR2 SYGVKD, per germline. The V gene lost 6 bases and the J gene lost 10 bases, with 10 bases spanning the gap. The CDR3 DNA reads TGTGCCATCAGGAGCGTAAAGGAGCAGTTCTTC. This translates into CAIRSVKEQFF.

CDR3 nucleotides: TGTGCCAGCAGCGCGAAAACGGGACAGGGGGCGGAAGAGACCCAGTACTTC. The encoded protein is CASSAKTGQGAEETQYF. The chain couples TRBV11-1 to TRBJ2-5; TRBD1 aligns across 12 bases. Germline V gives CDR1 SGHAT, CDR2 FQDESV (reference sequence). The CDR3 spans 17 residues. V shed 5 bases and J 3 bases; nucleotides not matched to a gene: 10.

This chain connects TRBV6-5 to TRBJ2-7, with no clear D. CDR1 is MNHEY, CDR2 SVGAGI, per germline. The V and J ends lost 0 bases and 3 bases respectively, with 6 bases between them. This CDR3 is 13 amino acids long. CDR3 sequence reads: CASSYSSDYEQYF. CDR3 nucleotide sequence: TGTGCCAGCAGTTACTCTTCGGACTACGAGCAGTACTTC.

This clone turned up a few times. The rearrangement links TRBV7-9 to TRBJ2-3, with D possibly TRBD2 on 6 matching bases. Trimming took 4 bases from V and 4 from J, leaving 12 bases between them. This CDR3 comprises 14 residues. Germline assignment: CDR1 SEHNR and CDR2 FQNEAQ (reference sequence). CDR3 protein: CASSSPGEPDTQYF. CDR3 DNA: TGTGCCAGCAGCTCCCCGGGGGAGCCAGATACGCAGTATTTT.

The genes are TRBV6-7 and TRBJ2-2, with 8 bases matching TRBD1. TRBV6-7 is given ORF status, its function remaining uncertain. This CDR3 has 16 residues. V lost 4 bases, J lost 0 bases, and 4 bases stayed unmatched. In DNA, the CDR3 is TGTGCCAGCAGTTCCAGGACAGGGTCGAACACCGGGGAGCTGTTTTTT. Protein sequence: CASSSRTGSNTGELFF.

The V gene is TRBV4-2, the J gene TRBJ2-5; 9 positions match TRBD2. Germline V gene sequence: CDR1 LGHNA, CDR2 YNFKEQ. CDR3 size: 16 residues. V dropped 1 base and J dropped 5; count of bases not matched to a gene: 8. CDR3 region: CASSQGSSSGVETQYF. The CDR3 DNA reads TGTGCCAGCAGCCAAGGAAGCTCTAGCGGGGTGGAGACCCAGTACTTC.

This clone has only a few counts. This chain uses TRBV19 with TRBJ1-1; D is unresolved. V dropped 7 bases and J dropped 1 base, with 10 bases sitting between them. This CDR3 is built from 13 residues. Per the germline V gene, CDR1 is LNHDA and CDR2 is SQIVND (reference sequence). The CDR3 region has the DNA TGTGCCAGTAAAGGAGCGTGGAACACTGAAGCTTTCTTT. Translation gives CASKGAWNTEAFF.

The chain combines TRBV30 with TRBJ2-1, with TRBD2 identical over 9 bases. V was clipped by 2 bases and J by 9 bases; unmatched bases: 11. Germline assignment: CDR1 GTSNPN and CDR2 SVGIG (reference sequence). This CDR3 spans 15 amino acids. CDR3 protein: CAWSPPSGERGEQFF. CDR3 DNA sequence: TGTGCCTGGAGTCCCCCTAGCGGGGAACGGGGTGAGCAGTTCTTC.

This chain links TRBV2 with TRBJ1-5, with D uncertain. Per the germline V gene, CDR1 is SNHLY and CDR2 is FYNNEI. V was pared by 4 bases and J by 4 bases, with 8 bases between. The CDR3 has 13 residues. The CDR3 sequence: CASSVSPNQPQHF. CDR3 in DNA: TGTGCCAGCAGTGTGAGTCCAAATCAGCCCCAGCATTTT.

The chain uses TRBV5-6 and TRBJ2-1; TRBD1 agrees at 8 bases. V was pared by 4 bases and J by 5 bases, with 8 bases of the junction left unmatched. The CDR3 loop spans 15 amino acids. The germline V gene has CDR1 SGHDT and CDR2 YYEEEE. The CDR3 region has the DNA TGTGCCAGCAGCCGCGGACAGGGCTGGAACAATGAGCAGTTCTTC. Translation: CASSRGQGWNNEQFF.

The chain has TRBV9 and TRBJ1-5, with D hard to call. Germline values: CDR1 SGDLS, CDR2 YYNGEE. V lost 3 bases and J lost 5, with 9 bases in between. This CDR3 has 13 amino acids. CDR3 DNA sequence: TGTGCCAGCAGCGCATCCAGCGATCAGCCCCAGCATTTT. This encodes CASSASSDQPQHF.

The chain links TRBV5-1 to TRBJ2-5; D not certain. The V gene's germline CDR1 is SGHRS and CDR2 YFSETQ. The V gene lost 4 bases and the J gene lost 4 bases, with 14 bases spanning the gap. This CDR3 region has 14 residues. The CDR3 reads CASSPWSGRETQYF. The DNA of the CDR3 is TGCGCCAGCAGCCCTTGGTCCGGGCGAGAGACCCAGTACTTC.

The table lists this clone with a few counts. The V gene is TRBV5-6, the J gene TRBJ2-1; TRBD1 aligns across 7 bases. J lost 3 bases, V lost 2 bases, and 8 bases had no gene match. The CDR3 length is 16 residues. The germline CDR1 and CDR2 sequences are SGHDT and YYEEEE. Here the CDR3 reads CASSFTGANLYNEQFF. In DNA, the CDR3 is TGTGCCAGCAGCTTTACAGGGGCCAACCTCTACAATGAGCAGTTCTTC.